These T cell receptor beta chains were read from a single sample in a study of T cell repertoires in ileal Crohn's disease. TCRdb keeps only in-frame clones here, not all; method: immunoSEQ multiplex PCR. The data hold about 11,000 clones, with more than 75% observed a single time. The sample was ileal tissue. The receptors were gathered from an adult with Crohn's disease. CDR3s include the opening cysteine and the closing phenylalanine or tryptophan. A D gene is named only where the DNA matches it firmly. Size is stated for part of the rows, as once, few or many counts, or as a class when the clone is expanded.

v_call: TRBV27
d_call: NA
j_call: TRBJ2-7
clone_size: NA
cdr3_aa: CASSSSPRDYEQYF
cdr3_nt: TGTGCCAGCAGTTCCAGTCCTCGGGACTACGAGCAGTACTTC

v_call: TRBV18
d_call: NA
j_call: TRBJ2-7
clone_size: NA
cdr3_aa: CASSPSTGPYEQYF
cdr3_nt: TGTGCCAGCTCACCGTCGACAGGACCCTACGAGCAGTACTTC

v_call: TRBV11-3
d_call: TRBD1
j_call: TRBJ1-2
clone_size: NA
cdr3_aa: CASSQTRGQVNYGYTF
cdr3_nt: TGTGCCAGCAGCCAGACCCGAGGACAGGTTAACTATGGCTACACCTTC

v_call: TRBV11-2
d_call: NA
j_call: TRBJ2-3
clone_size: few
cdr3_aa: CASSFHTDTQYF
cdr3_nt: TGTGCCAGCAGTTTTCATACAGATACGCAGTATTTT

v_call: TRBV7-3
d_call: NA
j_call: TRBJ1-2
clone_size: NA
cdr3_aa: CASSQRRQDYGYTF
cdr3_nt: TGTGCCAGCAGCCAACGACGACAGGACTATGGCTACACCTTC

v_call: TRBV6-5
d_call: NA
j_call: TRBJ2-7
clone_size: NA
cdr3_aa: CASSYRPRGLSEQYF
cdr3_nt: TGTGCCAGCAGTTACCGACCGCGGGGGCTGAGCGAGCAGTACTTC

v_call: TRBV2
d_call: NA
j_call: TRBJ1-5
clone_size: NA
cdr3_aa: CASSDGGGQPQHF
cdr3_nt: TGTGCCAGCAGTGACGGGGGTGGTCAGCCCCAGCATTTT

v_call: TRBV4-1
d_call: TRBD1
j_call: TRBJ2-1
clone_size: NA
cdr3_aa: CASVSRTGARNEQFF
cdr3_nt: TGCGCCAGTGTTTCCCGGACAGGGGCGAGGAATGAGCAGTTCTTC

v_call: TRBV7-3
d_call: NA
j_call: TRBJ2-2
clone_size: NA
cdr3_aa: CASSPYTSRGETGELFF
cdr3_nt: TGTGCCAGCAGCCCTTATACCTCCAGGGGAGAGACCGGGGAGCTGTTTTTT

v_call: TRBV11-3
d_call: TRBD1
j_call: TRBJ1-2
clone_size: NA
cdr3_aa: CASSPGGDRGNQGYTF
cdr3_nt: TGTGCCAGCAGCCCCGGGGGGGACAGGGGCAATCAAGGCTACACCTTC

v_call: TRBV4-1
d_call: TRBD2
j_call: TRBJ2-1
clone_size: NA
cdr3_aa: CASSDEIAGAHYNEQFF
cdr3_nt: TGCGCCAGCAGCGACGAAATAGCGGGGGCCCATTACAATGAGCAGTTCTTC

v_call: TRBV29-1
d_call: NA
j_call: TRBJ2-7
clone_size: few
cdr3_aa: CSVGLGHEQYF
cdr3_nt: TGCAGCGTTGGATTGGGGCACGAGCAGTACTTC

v_call: TRBV6-5
d_call: NA
j_call: TRBJ1-1
clone_size: NA
cdr3_aa: CASSFTRTGNTEAFF
cdr3_nt: TGTGCCAGCAGTTTCACTAGGACCGGGAACACTGAAGCTTTCTTT

v_call: TRBV6-5
d_call: NA
j_call: TRBJ2-3
clone_size: NA
cdr3_aa: CASSYSTGTDTQYF
cdr3_nt: TGTGCCAGCAGTTACTCGACGGGGACAGATACGCAGTATTTT

v_call: TRBV30
d_call: NA
j_call: TRBJ1-5
clone_size: NA
cdr3_aa: CAWNRVNQPQHF
cdr3_nt: TGTGCCTGGAACAGGGTCAATCAGCCCCAGCATTTT

v_call: TRBV4-1
d_call: TRBD1
j_call: TRBJ2-7
clone_size: NA
cdr3_aa: CASSQDAGTGYEQYF
cdr3_nt: TGCGCCAGCAGCCAAGATGCCGGGACAGGGTACGAGCAGTACTTC

v_call: TRBV10-3
d_call: TRBD2
j_call: TRBJ2-7
clone_size: NA
cdr3_aa: CAIAGLAGGRSSYEQYF
cdr3_nt: TGTGCCATCGCGGGACTAGCGGGGGGCCGGAGCTCCTACGAGCAGTACTTC

v_call: TRBV7-9
d_call: NA
j_call: TRBJ1-5
clone_size: NA
cdr3_aa: CASSSFGTPKRSQPQHF
cdr3_nt: TGTGCCAGCAGCAGTTTCGGGACACCTAAACGGAGTCAGCCCCAGCATTTT

v_call: TRBV2
d_call: TRBD1
j_call: TRBJ1-1
clone_size: NA
cdr3_aa: CASSATGGPNTEAFF
cdr3_nt: TGTGCCAGCAGCGCTACAGGGGGCCCTAACACTGAAGCTTTCTTT

v_call: TRBV10-3
d_call: NA
j_call: TRBJ1-3
clone_size: NA
cdr3_aa: CAISWASSGNTIYF
cdr3_nt: TGTGCCATCAGCTGGGCAAGCTCTGGAAACACCATATATTTT

v_call: TRBV6-1
d_call: NA
j_call: TRBJ2-7
clone_size: NA
cdr3_aa: CASTLLQGRLEQYF
cdr3_nt: TGTGCCAGCACCCTTCTTCAGGGTCGGCTCGAGCAGTACTTC

v_call: TRBV11-2
d_call: NA
j_call: TRBJ2-1
clone_size: NA
cdr3_aa: CASSSKLSSYNEQFF
cdr3_nt: TGTGCCAGCAGCTCCAAGCTGAGCTCCTACAATGAGCAGTTCTTC

v_call: TRBV7-7
d_call: NA
j_call: TRBJ1-1
clone_size: NA
cdr3_aa: CASMKTANTEAFF
cdr3_nt: TGTGCTAGCATGAAGACAGCTAACACTGAAGCTTTCTTT

v_call: TRBV7-9
d_call: NA
j_call: TRBJ2-3
clone_size: few
cdr3_aa: CASSRLTSTTDTQYF
cdr3_nt: TGTGCCAGCAGCCGTCTGACTAGTACCACAGATACGCAGTATTTT

v_call: TRBV27
d_call: TRBD2
j_call: TRBJ2-1
clone_size: NA
cdr3_aa: CASSLFPSGRSSYNEQFF
cdr3_nt: TGTGCCAGCAGTTTATTCCCTAGCGGGAGGAGCTCCTACAATGAGCAGTTCTTC

v_call: TRBV4-2
d_call: TRBD1
j_call: TRBJ2-3
clone_size: NA
cdr3_aa: CASIKGGQGGPSTDTQYF
cdr3_nt: TGTGCCAGCATAAAGGGGGGACAGGGGGGTCCTAGCACAGATACGCAGTATTTT

v_call: TRBV7-2
d_call: TRBD1
j_call: TRBJ2-7
clone_size: NA
cdr3_aa: CASSPDRGPYEQYF
cdr3_nt: TGTGCCAGCAGCCCCGACAGGGGACCCTACGAGCAGTACTTC